This T cell receptor (beta chain) was recovered during a study of a mutant IDH1 vaccine in newly diagnosed glioma. Noted time point: week 5, during vaccination. Every vaccine dose comprised 300 ug of mutant IDH1 20-mer peptide plus topical imiquimod. This table comes from immunoSEQ multiplex PCR, and its TCRdb copy is limited to in-frame clones, with some not included. This table holds some 51,000 clones, about 77% found once. Comments on this clone: Its antigen remains unidentified.

This CDR3 has 13 amino acids. Germline V lookup: CDR1 SEHNR, CDR2 FQNEAQ (reference sequence). V lost 4 bases and J lost 4, with 10 bases in between. Material: PBMCs, obtained from a glioma patient whose treatment included an IDH1 peptide vaccine. The TCR sequence derives from a man aged 45-65 years with glioma. V and J are TRBV7-9 and TRBJ2-5, with D uncertain. CDR3 DNA sequence: TGTGCCAGCAGCTCGGCCGGTGGAGAGACCCAGTACTTC. This translates into CASSSAGGETQYF. The full variable domain, completed using reference TRBV7-9 and TRBJ2-5, is DTGVSQNPRHKITKRGQNVTFRCDPISEHNRLYWYRQTLGQGPEFLTYFQNEAQLEKSRLLSDRFSAERPKGSFSTLEIQRTEQGDSAMYLCASSSAGGETQYFGPGTRLLVL.